The clone carrying this T cell receptor beta chain was counted a few times. Its antigen is not identified. The CDR3 consists of 14 residues. CDR1 and CDR2 from the germline V gene are SQVTM and ANQGSEA. After removal of 7 bases from V and 6 bases from J, the junction contained 9 bases not matched to a gene. Sequencing templates came from extracted RNA that was reverse transcribed into cDNA. Sequencing used immunoSEQ multiplex PCR; TCRdb keeps in-frame clones, though not all of them. The table records about 210,000 clones, approximately 38% of them present only once. This sample stems from a study of CD8+ T cells in alopecia areata. The wider study: Tofacitinib treatment spanned 6 to 18 months, with 6 months off drug afterward. Findings and limits, study-wide: Association of baseline CD8+ expansion with response is uncertain owing to one nonresponder. Numerous expanded lesional clones remained in scalp and blood during tofacitinib.

Treatment of the sample: oral pan-JAK inhibitor, 5-10 mg twice daily. Lesional scalp punch biopsies and peripheral blood came from alopecia areata patients. The sequence came from a human donor with alopecia areata. Sequences were derived from CD4+ T cells sorted from blood, sampled around week 30, from a patient treated with tofacitinib. V is TRBV29-1 and J is TRBJ1-3; 10 nucleotides match TRBD1. In DNA, the CDR3 is TGCAGCGCCGATTGGGGACAGGGGAAAAACACCATATATTTT. Translated: CSADWGQGKNTIYF.